This entry concerns a single T cell receptor (beta chain). This clone was detected only a few times. Its antigen has not been determined. Base qualities were left out, and no much larger clone turns up one base away. This sample is drawn from a study of blood T cell repertoires in COVID-19 (dated by TCRdb to the early 2020s). For the wider study: The collaborator samples originated in the United States, Italy and Spain and spanned the acute and convalescent phases of COVID-19. A de-identified subject ID, COVID-19 status, age in years and sex were almost always included in the sample metadata. The prospective study material was composed of cDNA or gDNA derived from T cells, B-cell-depleted T cells, or PBMCs. The dataset comprised deeply sampled blood TCRbeta repertoires from subjects exposed to, actively infected with, or recovered from COVID-19. The samples were drawn from the first 160 participants of the ongoing ImmuneRACE study and from over 950 subjects provided by 6 global collaborators. Where available, HLA class I and class II types were taken from metadata supplied by the sample provider and were not determined by assay-based typing. The repertoires were released in a freely available public database meant as a resource for research on the immune response to SARS-CoV-2.

The collaborating institutions used their own protocols to collect whole blood in K2EDTA tubes. For TCRbeta analysis, collaborator samples were shipped as frozen whole blood, as isolated PBMCs, or as DNA extracted from either sample type. TCRbeta CDR3 regions were amplified from genomic DNA using the immunoSEQ Assay, a bias-controlled multiplex PCR. For the original study's pipeline: Within the assay, amplification of reference gene primers was used to estimate how many nucleated cells each sample contained. To quantify the absolute abundance of each unique TCRbeta CDR3 rearrangement, sequence reads were collapsed and filtered. For each sample, productive Simpson clonality was calculated as the square root of Simpson's diversity index across productive rearrangements. Held by TCRdb, this immuneACCESS table contains in-frame sequences only and omits some clones. Under half of the omission traces to an unresolved V gene where checked; the cause of the rest is unknown. D and trimming were read from the DNA, whereas the V and J calls and clone size are those reported in that table. This sample has about 130,000 clones in its table, and almost 85% of those were observed once. Over 1.1% of the sample rests with the top ten.

Overall results and qualifications from the work: The quantity of clinical and demographic metadata differed by source and by participant and was supplied without curation.

Sequencing was carried out using peripheral blood. The TCR comes from a man aged 60 to 69 with acute or convalescent COVID-19.

The nucleotide sequence reads TGTGCCAGCAGCATCACCCGGACAGGTCCCTATGGCTACACCTTC. Its coded protein is CASSITRTGPYGYTF. The sequence joins TRBV6-2 or TRBV6-3 to TRBJ1-2, with 7 bases aligning to TRBD1. Per the germline V gene, MNHEY is the CDR1 and SVGEGT is the CDR2. There are 15 amino acids in the CDR3, from cysteine to phenylalanine inclusive. Just CDR3 DNA is preserved here, 45 bases in frame from base 1. Unmatched junction bases come to 11, with V trimmed by 6 bases and J by 4 bases.